Below are 5 T cell receptor beta chains sequenced from a single sample in a study of glioma-infiltrating T cells. Amplification of TCR alpha and beta CDR3 regions from RNA used iRepertoire nested multiplex PCR. TCRdb reanalysed the multiplex PCR reads using MiXCR and keeps one entry per CDR3 protein. The data show 35,000 to 45,000 distinct CDR3 sequences, around 20% seen once. Input material: glioma tissue, nonneoplastic brain tissue, or PBMCs (not recorded which). The receptors come from a human donor with low-grade glioma or glioblastoma, undergoing nonglioma brain surgery, or in good health (not recorded which).

This clonotype was counted ten times or more. This chain joins TRBV7-8 and TRBJ2-2; TRBD2 matches 10 bases. Germline CDR1 reads SGHVS; CDR2 reads FQNEAQ. CDR3 length: 16 residues. Unmatched junction bases numbered 7, after V lost 3 bases and J lost 6 bases. The CDR3 protein is CASSFGLAGVPGELFF. CDR3 nucleotide sequence: TGTGCCAGCAGCTTCGGGCTAGCGGGAGTCCCCGGGGAGCTGTTTTTT.

This clonotype was observed many times. CDR3 in DNA: TGTGCTAGTGGTTTGACCACCCTACGGGATACGCAGTATTTT. Translating gives CASGLTTLRDTQYF. The chain combines TRBV12-5 with TRBJ2-3; D is ambiguous. CDR1 LGHNT and CDR2 FRNRAP come from the germline V gene. The CDR3 has 14 residues. Between the trimmed V and J ends, which lost 2 bases and 6 bases, there was a span of 12 bases. The whole variable domain, filled in from reference TRBV12-5 and TRBJ2-3, reads DARVTQTPRHKVTEMGQEVTMRCQPILGHNTVFWYRQTMMQGLELLAYFRNRAPLDDSGMPKDRFSAEMPDATLATLKIQPSEPRDSAVYFCASGLTTLRDTQYFGPGTRLTVL.

This clonotype counts as medium-sized (0.01 to 0.1%). V and J are TRBV15 and TRBJ2-1, with D tentatively TRBD1 or TRBD2 (5 bases each). V lost 0 bases and J lost 7, with 13 bases in between. The CDR3 runs 15 residues. CDR1 and CDR2 from the germline V gene are LNHNV and YYDKDF (reference sequence). The CDR3 loop is CATSRDSGQPNEQFF. CDR3 in DNA: TGTGCCACCAGCAGAGATTCGGGGCAGCCGAATGAGCAGTTCTTC.

This clonotype was counted many times. The rearrangement links TRBV4-1 to TRBJ2-7; 7 bases agree with TRBD1. The CDR3 consists of 13 residues. CDR1 and CDR2 from the germline V gene are MGHRA and YSYEKL. The ends lost 3 bases at V and 3 bases at J; junction bases unmatched: 2. CDR3 bases: TGCGCCAGCAGCCAGGGACAGAACTACGAGCAGTACTTC. It codes for CASSQGQNYEQYF.

This clonotype was seen repeatedly, ten times or more. The chain carries TRBV5-4 and TRBJ2-5; D unresolved. The germline V gene has CDR1 SGHNT and CDR2 YYREEE (reference sequence). This CDR3 region has 13 residues. V dropped 0 bases and J dropped 2 bases, with 5 bases sitting between them. CDR3 protein: CASSLGQQETQYF. CDR3 nucleotides: TGTGCCAGCAGCTTGGGGCAGCAAGAGACCCAGTACTTC.